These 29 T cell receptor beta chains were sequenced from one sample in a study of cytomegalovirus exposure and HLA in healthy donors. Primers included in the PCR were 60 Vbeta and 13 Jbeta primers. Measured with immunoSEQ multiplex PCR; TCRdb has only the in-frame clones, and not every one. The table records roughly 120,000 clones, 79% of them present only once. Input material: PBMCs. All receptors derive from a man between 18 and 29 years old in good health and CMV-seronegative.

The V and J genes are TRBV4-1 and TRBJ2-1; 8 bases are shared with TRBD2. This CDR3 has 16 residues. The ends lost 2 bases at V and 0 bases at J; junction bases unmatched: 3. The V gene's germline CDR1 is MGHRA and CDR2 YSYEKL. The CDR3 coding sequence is TGCGCCAGCAGCCAACCCACTAGCGGCTCCTACAATGAGCAGTTCTTC. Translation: CASSQPTSGSYNEQFF.

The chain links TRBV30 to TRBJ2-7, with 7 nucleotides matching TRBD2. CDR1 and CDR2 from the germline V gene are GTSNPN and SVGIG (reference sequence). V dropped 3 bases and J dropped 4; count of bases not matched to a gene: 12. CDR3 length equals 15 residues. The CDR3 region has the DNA TGTGCCTGGAGACCCCCCAGCGGGATGAGGTACGAGCAGTACTTC. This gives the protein CAWRPPSGMRYEQYF. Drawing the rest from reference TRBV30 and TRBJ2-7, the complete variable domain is SQTIHQWPATLVQPVGSPLSLECTVEGTSNPNLYWYRQAAGRGLQLLFYSVGIGQISSEVPQNLSASRPQDRQFILSSKKLLLSDSGFYLCAWRPPSGMRYEQYFGPGTRLTVT.

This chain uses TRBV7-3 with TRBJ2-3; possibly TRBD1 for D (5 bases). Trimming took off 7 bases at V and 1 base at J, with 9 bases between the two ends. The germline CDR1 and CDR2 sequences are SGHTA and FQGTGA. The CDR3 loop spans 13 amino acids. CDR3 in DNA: TGTGCCAGCACTTTCAGGGGCACAGATACGCAGTATTTT. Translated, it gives CASTFRGTDTQYF.

As DNA, the CDR3 is TGTGCCAGCAGTGAAGTAGGGGCTAGCGGGAGTCATGAGCAGTTCTTC. It encodes CASSEVGASGSHEQFF. The V and J genes are TRBV6-1 and TRBJ2-1; 10 bases match TRBD2. The CDR3 sequence is 16 residues long. Germline V gene sequence: CDR1 MNHNS, CDR2 SASEGT. V shed 1 base, J shed 8 bases, and the junction held 8 bases outside the gene matches.

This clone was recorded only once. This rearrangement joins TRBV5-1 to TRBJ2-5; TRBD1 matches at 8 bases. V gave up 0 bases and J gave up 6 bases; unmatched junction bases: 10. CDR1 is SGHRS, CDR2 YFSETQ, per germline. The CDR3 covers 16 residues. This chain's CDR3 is CASSLEPGGAPKTQYF. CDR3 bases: TGCGCCAGCAGCTTGGAACCAGGGGGCGCCCCGAAGACCCAGTACTTC. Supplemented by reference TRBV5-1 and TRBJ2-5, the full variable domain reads KAGVTQTPRYLIKTRGQQVTLSCSPISGHRSVSWYQQTPGQGLQFLFEYFSETQRNKGNFPGRFSGRQFSNSRSEMNVSTLELGDSALYLCASSLEPGGAPKTQYFGPGTRLLVL.

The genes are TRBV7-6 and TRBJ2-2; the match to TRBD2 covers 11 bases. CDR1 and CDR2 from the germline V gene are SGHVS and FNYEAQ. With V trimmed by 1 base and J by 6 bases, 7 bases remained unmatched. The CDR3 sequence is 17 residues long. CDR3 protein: CASSLEGPGLAAGELFF. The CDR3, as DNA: TGTGCCAGCAGCTTAGAGGGACCGGGACTAGCGGCCGGGGAGCTGTTTTTT. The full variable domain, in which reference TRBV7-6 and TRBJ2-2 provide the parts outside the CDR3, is GAGVSQSPRYKVTKRGQDVALRCDPISGHVSLYWYRQALGQGPEFLTYFNYEAQQDKSGLPNDRFSAERPEGSISTLTIQRTEQRDSAMYRCASSLEGPGLAAGELFFGEGSRLTVL.

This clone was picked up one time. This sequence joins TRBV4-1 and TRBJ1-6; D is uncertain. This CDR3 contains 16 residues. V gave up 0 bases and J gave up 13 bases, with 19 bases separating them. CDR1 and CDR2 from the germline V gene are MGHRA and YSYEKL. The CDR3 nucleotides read TGCGCCAGCAGCCAAGATTTTCGCACCGAACGTAGCCCCCTCCACTTT. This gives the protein CASSQDFRTERSPLHF.

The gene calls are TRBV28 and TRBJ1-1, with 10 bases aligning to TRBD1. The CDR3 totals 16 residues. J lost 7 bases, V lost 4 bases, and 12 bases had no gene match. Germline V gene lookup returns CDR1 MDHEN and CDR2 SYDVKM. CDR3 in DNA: TGTGCCAGCAGTTCCGGGACAGGGGCCCCTAGGGGTGAAGCTTTCTTT. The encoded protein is CASSSGTGAPRGEAFF.

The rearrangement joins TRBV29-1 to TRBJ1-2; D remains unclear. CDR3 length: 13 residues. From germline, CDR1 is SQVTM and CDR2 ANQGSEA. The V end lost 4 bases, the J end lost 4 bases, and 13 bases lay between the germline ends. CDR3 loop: CSVGDSHLYGYTF. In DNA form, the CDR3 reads TGCAGCGTTGGCGACTCCCACCTCTATGGCTACACCTTC. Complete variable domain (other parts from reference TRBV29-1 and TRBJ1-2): SAVISQKPSRDICQRGTSLTIQCQVDSQVTMMFWYRQQPGQSLTLIATANQGSEATYESGFVIDKFPISRPNLTFSTLTVSNMSPEDSSIYLCSVGDSHLYGYTFGSGTRLTVV.

The CDR3 protein is CASSSESNEQYV. The CDR3 DNA sequence: TGTGCCAGCAGCTCGGAGTCAAACGAGCAGTACGTC. This sequence joins TRBV11-2 and TRBJ2-7; no reliable D call. There are 12 residues in the CDR3. Per germline, CDR1 SGHAT and CDR2 FQNNGV. The ends were cut back, 4 bases at V and 5 bases at J, with 9 bases in the middle.

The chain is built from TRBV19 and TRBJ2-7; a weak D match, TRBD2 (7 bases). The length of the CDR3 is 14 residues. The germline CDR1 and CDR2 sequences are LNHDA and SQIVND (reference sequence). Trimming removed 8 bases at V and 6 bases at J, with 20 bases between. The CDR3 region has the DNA TGTGCCAGTGCACCTATGGGGGGGGCATTCGAGCAGTACTTC. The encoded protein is CASAPMGGAFEQYF.

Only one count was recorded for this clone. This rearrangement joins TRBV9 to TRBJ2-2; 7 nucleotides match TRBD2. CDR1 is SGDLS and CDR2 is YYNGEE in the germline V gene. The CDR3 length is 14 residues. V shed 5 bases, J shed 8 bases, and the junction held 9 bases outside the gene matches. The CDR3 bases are TGTGCCAGCAGGGGGGGGGATTATGCGGGGGAGCTGTTTTTT. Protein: CASRGGDYAGELFF.

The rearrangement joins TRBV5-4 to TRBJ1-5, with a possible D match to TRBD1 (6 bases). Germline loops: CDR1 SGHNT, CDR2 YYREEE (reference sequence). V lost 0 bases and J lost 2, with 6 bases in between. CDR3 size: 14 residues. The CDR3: CASSLAGGNQPQHF. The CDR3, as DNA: TGTGCCAGCAGCTTGGCAGGGGGCAATCAGCCCCAGCATTTT.

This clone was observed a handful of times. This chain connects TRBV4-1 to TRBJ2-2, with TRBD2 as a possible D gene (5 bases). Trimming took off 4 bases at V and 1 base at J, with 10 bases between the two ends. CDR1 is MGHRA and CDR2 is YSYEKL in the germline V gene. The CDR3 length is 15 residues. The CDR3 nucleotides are TGCGCCAGCAGCCGTCCCGAGGGGAACACCGGGGAGCTGTTTTTT. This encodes CASSRPEGNTGELFF.

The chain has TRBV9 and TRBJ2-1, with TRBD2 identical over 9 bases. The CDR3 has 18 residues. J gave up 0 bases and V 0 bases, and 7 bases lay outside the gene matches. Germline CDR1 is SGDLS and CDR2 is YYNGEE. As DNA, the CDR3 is TGTGCCAGCAGCGTAGGGGGTAGCGGGAGCAGCTCCTACAATGAGCAGTTCTTC. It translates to CASSVGGSGSSSYNEQFF.

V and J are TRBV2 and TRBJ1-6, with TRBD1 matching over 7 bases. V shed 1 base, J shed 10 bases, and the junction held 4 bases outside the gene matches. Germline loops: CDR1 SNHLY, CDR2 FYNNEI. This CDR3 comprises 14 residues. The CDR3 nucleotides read TGTGCCAGCAGTGAAGAGGGGGCTCTATCACCCCTCCACTTT. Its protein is CASSEEGALSPLHF.

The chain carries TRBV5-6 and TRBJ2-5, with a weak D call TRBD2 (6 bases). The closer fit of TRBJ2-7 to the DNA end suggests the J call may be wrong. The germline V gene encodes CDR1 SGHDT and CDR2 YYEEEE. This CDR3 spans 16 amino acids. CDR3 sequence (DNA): TGTGCCAGCAGCTGGGGTCCCGGGACTCAACCTTACGAGCAGTACTTC. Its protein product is CASSWGPGTQPYEQYF.

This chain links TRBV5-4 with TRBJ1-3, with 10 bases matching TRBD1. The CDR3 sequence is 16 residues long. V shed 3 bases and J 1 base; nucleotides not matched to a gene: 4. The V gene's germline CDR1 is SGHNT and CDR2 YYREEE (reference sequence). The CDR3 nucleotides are TGTGCCAGCAGCTACCGGGACAGGGGTTCTGGAAACACCATATATTTT. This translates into CASSYRDRGSGNTIYF.

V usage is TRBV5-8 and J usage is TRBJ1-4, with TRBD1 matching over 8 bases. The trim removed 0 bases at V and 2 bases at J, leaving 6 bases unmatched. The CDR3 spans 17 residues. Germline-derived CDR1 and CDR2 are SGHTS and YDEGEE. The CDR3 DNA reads TGTGCCAGCAGCTTGGAGCAGGGGGCGTCGACTAATGAAAAACTGTTTTTT. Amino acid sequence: CASSLEQGASTNEKLFF.

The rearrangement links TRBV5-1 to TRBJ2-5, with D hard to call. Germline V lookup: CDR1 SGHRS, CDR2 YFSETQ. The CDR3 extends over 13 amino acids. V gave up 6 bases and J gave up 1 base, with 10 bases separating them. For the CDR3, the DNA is TGCGCCAGCACCCACAGACCCCAAGAGACCCAGTACTTC. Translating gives CASTHRPQETQYF. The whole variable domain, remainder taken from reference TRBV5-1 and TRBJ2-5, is KAGVTQTPRYLIKTRGQQVTLSCSPISGHRSVSWYQQTPGQGLQFLFEYFSETQRNKGNFPGRFSGRQFSNSRSEMNVSTLELGDSALYLCASTHRPQETQYFGPGTRLLVL.

CDR3 DNA sequence: TGTGCCAGCTCACCACGAACGCAGGGACTTAACACTGAAGCTTTCTTT. It translates to CASSPRTQGLNTEAFF. This chain connects TRBV18 to TRBJ1-1, with D perhaps TRBD1 (5 bases). Germline-derived CDR1 and CDR2 are KGHSH and LQKENI. This CDR3 has 16 residues. V gave up 1 base and J gave up 2 bases, with 14 bases separating them.

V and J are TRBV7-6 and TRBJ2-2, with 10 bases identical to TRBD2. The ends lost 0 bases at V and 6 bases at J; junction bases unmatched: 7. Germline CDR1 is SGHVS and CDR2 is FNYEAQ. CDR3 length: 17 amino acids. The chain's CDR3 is CASSLARLAGAAGELFF. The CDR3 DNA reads TGTGCCAGCAGCTTAGCGCGGCTAGCGGGAGCAGCCGGGGAGCTGTTTTTT.

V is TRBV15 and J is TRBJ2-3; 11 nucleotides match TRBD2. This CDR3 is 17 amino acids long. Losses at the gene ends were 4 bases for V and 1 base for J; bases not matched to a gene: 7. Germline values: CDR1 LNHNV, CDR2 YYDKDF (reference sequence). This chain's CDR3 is CATSTNTGLAGTDTQYF. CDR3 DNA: TGTGCCACCAGCACAAATACGGGACTAGCGGGCACAGATACGCAGTATTTT. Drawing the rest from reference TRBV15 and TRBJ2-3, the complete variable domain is DAMVIQNPRYQVTQFGKPVTLSCSQTLNHNVMYWYQQKSSQAPKLLFHYYDKDFNNEADTPDNFQSRRPNTSFCFLDIRSPGLGDTAMYLCATSTNTGLAGTDTQYFGPGTRLTVL.

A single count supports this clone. Written as DNA, the CDR3 is TGTGCCAGCAGCTCCCCCGACAGGGGGATAAATGAGCAGTTCTTC. This translates into CASSSPDRGINEQFF. The chain couples TRBV11-3 to TRBJ2-1; 9 bases map to TRBD1. The CDR3 is 15 residues long. Germline trimming cut 4 bases from V and 7 bases from J; bases unmatched to any gene: 8. Germline assignment: CDR1 SGHNT and CDR2 YENEEA.

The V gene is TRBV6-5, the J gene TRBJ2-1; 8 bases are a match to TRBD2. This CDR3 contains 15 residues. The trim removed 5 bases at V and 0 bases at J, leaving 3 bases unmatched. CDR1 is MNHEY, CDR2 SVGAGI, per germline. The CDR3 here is CASSPLAGSYNEQFF. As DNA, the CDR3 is TGTGCCAGCAGTCCCCTAGCGGGCTCCTACAATGAGCAGTTCTTC.

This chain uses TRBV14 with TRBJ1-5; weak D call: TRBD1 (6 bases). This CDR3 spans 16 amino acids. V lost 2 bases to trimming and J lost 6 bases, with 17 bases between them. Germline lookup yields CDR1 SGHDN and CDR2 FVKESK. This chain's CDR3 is CASSQSRPTQGQPQHF. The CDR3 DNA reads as TGTGCCAGCAGCCAATCGCGACCGACACAGGGTCAGCCCCAGCATTTT.

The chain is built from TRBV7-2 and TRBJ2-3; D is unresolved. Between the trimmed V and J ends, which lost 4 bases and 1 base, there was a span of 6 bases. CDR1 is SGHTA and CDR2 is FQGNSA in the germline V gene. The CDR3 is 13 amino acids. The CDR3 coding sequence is TGTGCCAGCAGCTCCGGAGGCACAGATACGCAGTATTTT. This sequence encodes CASSSGGTDTQYF.

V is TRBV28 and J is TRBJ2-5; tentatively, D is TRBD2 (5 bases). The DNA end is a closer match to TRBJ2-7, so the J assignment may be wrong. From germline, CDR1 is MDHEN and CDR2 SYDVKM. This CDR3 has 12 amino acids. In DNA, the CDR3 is TGTGCCAGCAGGTCGAGGGTACACGAGCAGTACTTC. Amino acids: CASRSRVHEQYF.

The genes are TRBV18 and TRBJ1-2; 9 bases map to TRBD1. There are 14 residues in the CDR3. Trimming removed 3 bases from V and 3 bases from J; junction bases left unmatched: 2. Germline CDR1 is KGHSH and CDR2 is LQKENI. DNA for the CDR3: TGTGCCAGCTCACCCCGGGACAGGGACTATGGCTACACCTTC. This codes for CASSPRDRDYGYTF. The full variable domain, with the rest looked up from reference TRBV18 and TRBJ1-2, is NAGVMQNPRHLVRRRGQEARLRCSPMKGHSHVYWYRQLPEEGLKFMVYLQKENIIDESGMPKERFSAEFPKEGPSILRIQQVVRGDSAAYFCASSPRDRDYGYTFGSGTRLTVV.